This passage covers 28 T cell receptor beta chains from one sample sequenced in a study of blood T cell repertoires in COVID-19. Sequenced by immunoSEQ multiplex PCR; TCRdb stores in-frame clones only, minus some. The sample contains around 400,000 clones, over 80% of which appear only once. Sequencing used PBMCs or T cells enriched from blood (not recorded which). The receptors stem from a woman in her 50s who had recovered from COVID-19.

CDR3 bases: TGCAGCGTTGGTATGGGACAGTTAGTCGCAGATACGCAGTATTTT. Its protein is CSVGMGQLVADTQYF. The chain carries TRBV29-1 and TRBJ2-3; TRBD1 matches at 7 bases. The CDR3 sequence is 15 residues long. V shed 4 bases and J 4 bases; nucleotides not matched to a gene: 11. The germline CDR1 and CDR2 sequences are SQVTM and ANQGSEA.

V gene TRBV9 combines with J gene TRBJ1-1; TRBD1 is a possible D gene (5 bases). This CDR3 is built from 15 residues. The V end lost 2 bases, the J end lost 6 bases, and 17 bases lay between the germline ends. Germline CDR1 is SGDLS and CDR2 is YYNGEE. CDR3 protein: CASSVSQGGGPEAFF. The CDR3 bases are TGTGCCAGCAGCGTGAGCCAGGGTGGTGGCCCTGAAGCTTTCTTT.

The V call is TRBV4-1, the J call TRBJ2-2; D may be TRBD2 (7 bases). The V end was cut by 0 bases, the J end by 13 bases, with 18 bases between. This CDR3 comprises 15 residues. Germline assignment: CDR1 MGHRA and CDR2 YSYEKL. The CDR3 bases are TGCGCCAGCAGCCAAGATGGGAGGGGGGTAGGATGGCTGTTTTTT. Protein sequence: CASSQDGRGVGWLFF.

The chain carries TRBV6-2 or TRBV6-3 and TRBJ2-1; D perhaps matches TRBD2 (5 bases). The CDR3 is 12 residues long. V lost 5 bases and J 6 bases, leaving 8 bases between the germline ends. Germline CDR1 is MNHEY and CDR2 is SVGEGT. DNA of the CDR3: TGTGCCAGCAGTACACTAGTCAATGAGCAGTTCTTC. This encodes CASSTLVNEQFF.

This chain links TRBV7-9 with TRBJ2-1; 12 positions match TRBD2. Germline lookup yields CDR1 SEHNR and CDR2 FQNEAQ (reference sequence). Unmatched junction bases numbered 7, after V lost 7 bases and J lost 9 bases. The CDR3 has 14 amino acids. CDR3 residues: CASTGLAGSFEQFF. CDR3 bases: TGTGCCAGCACCGGACTAGCGGGGTCGTTTGAGCAGTTCTTC.

The chain carries TRBV7-3 and TRBJ2-1; 10 nucleotides match TRBD2. V trimming: 4 bases; J trimming: 1 base; junction bases outside the gene matches: 13. Germline V gene sequence: CDR1 SGHTA, CDR2 FQGTGA. The CDR3 totals 19 residues. The CDR3 nucleotides are TGTGCCAGCAGCTCCAGCGGGGGGGCCAATCAGGGTTCCTACAATGAGCAGTTCTTC. Its protein product is CASSSSGGANQGSYNEQFF.

The genes are TRBV19 and TRBJ1-1; a possible D gene is TRBD1 (5 bases). CDR1 and CDR2 from the germline V gene are LNHDA and SQIVND (reference sequence). V lost 5 bases, J lost 5 bases, and 18 bases lay in between. The CDR3 runs to 15 residues. CDR3 residues: CASSFGTGGLTEAFF. For the CDR3, the DNA is TGTGCCAGTAGTTTCGGGACGGGGGGTTTGACTGAAGCTTTCTTT. The full variable domain, in which reference TRBV19 and TRBJ1-1 provide the parts outside the CDR3, is DGGITQSPKYLFRKEGQNVTLSCEQNLNHDAMYWYRQDPGQGLRLIYYSQIVNDFQKGDIAEGYSVSREKKESFPLTVTSAQKNPTAFYLCASSFGTGGLTEAFFGQGTRLTVV.

Only a few counts were recorded for this clone. The rearrangement uses TRBV2 and TRBJ2-6; the match to TRBD1 covers 7 bases. Germline trimming cut 11 bases from V and 0 bases from J; bases unmatched to any gene: 7. Germline values: CDR1 SNHLY, CDR2 FYNNEI. The CDR3 covers 15 residues. CDR3 DNA sequence: TGTGCCGGACGACAGGGCTACTCTGGGGCCAACGTCCTGACTTTC. It yields the protein CAGRQGYSGANVLTF.

The rearrangement joins TRBV5-6 to TRBJ1-2, with 10 bases identical to TRBD1. Looked up from germline, CDR1 is SGHDT and CDR2 is YYEEEE. The CDR3 has 15 residues. V lost 4 bases, J lost 4 bases, and 7 bases stayed unmatched. CDR3 in amino acids: CASSEDRGTVYGYTF. The CDR3 DNA reads TGTGCCAGCAGCGAGGACAGGGGGACGGTCTATGGCTACACCTTC.

The CDR3 protein is CASTRDGNNSPLHF. CDR3 nucleotides: TGTGCCAGCACTCGCGACGGGAATAATTCACCCCTCCACTTT. V and J are TRBV6-5 and TRBJ1-6; D is unresolved. V was cut by 7 bases and J by 5 bases, with 12 bases left in between. Germline-derived CDR1 and CDR2 are MNHEY and SVGAGI. This CDR3 region has 14 residues.

This clone was detected once. This chain links TRBV4-3 with TRBJ1-2, with 8 bases matching TRBD1. This CDR3 is 15 amino acids long. Germline V gene sequence: CDR1 LGHNA, CDR2 YSLEER. V gave up 1 base and J gave up 8 bases; unmatched junction bases: 9. CDR3 nucleotides: TGCGCCAGCAGCCAAGCCCTGACAGGGGCTTCGGGCTACACCTTC. Translating it yields CASSQALTGASGYTF.

This chain links TRBV30 with TRBJ1-1; D might be TRBD1 (5 bases). V was cut by 4 bases and J by 2 bases, with 20 bases left in between. Germline lookup yields CDR1 GTSNPN and CDR2 SVGIG (reference sequence). The CDR3 runs to 16 residues. In nucleotides, the CDR3 is TGTGCCTGGACCTCCGCCCTTTTGACAGTAAACACTGAAGCTTTCTTT. It translates to CAWTSALLTVNTEAFF.

As for this clone: The junction and the germline gene differ at one end; a read error may be behind it. This chain uses TRBV7-9 with TRBJ1-2, with a weak D call TRBD1 (5 bases). Germline V gives CDR1 SEHNR, CDR2 FQNEAQ (reference sequence). The CDR3 has 17 amino acids. DNA of the CDR3: TGTGCCAGCAGTTTAGGCACAGGAACTTTAGAGGTCTATGGCTACACCTTC. Amino acid sequence: CASSLGTGTLEVYGYTF.

This clone was seen only once. V is TRBV5-1 and J is TRBJ1-2; TRBD1 aligns across 9 bases. CDR3 length equals 16 residues. The ends lost 0 bases at V and 1 base at J; junction bases unmatched: 4. The V gene's germline CDR1 is SGHRS and CDR2 YFSETQ. The CDR3, as DNA: TGCGCCAGCAGCTTGGGGGACAGGGATAGTAACTATGGCTACACCTTC. Translating gives CASSLGDRDSNYGYTF. The full variable domain, completed using reference TRBV5-1 and TRBJ1-2, is KAGVTQTPRYLIKTRGQQVTLSCSPISGHRSVSWYQQTPGQGLQFLFEYFSETQRNKGNFPGRFSGRQFSNSRSEMNVSTLELGDSALYLCASSLGDRDSNYGYTFGSGTRLTVV.

The V and J genes are TRBV7-2 and TRBJ2-3; 10 bases match TRBD2. The CDR3 contains 16 residues. Per germline, CDR1 SGHTA and CDR2 FQGNSA. V dropped 5 bases and J dropped 2; count of bases not matched to a gene: 7. The CDR3, as DNA: TGTGCCAGCAGCCAGAGGACTAGCGGACCCACAGATACGCAGTATTTT. It codes for CASSQRTSGPTDTQYF.

This clone appeared a single time. The rearrangement joins TRBV3-1 (or the pseudogene TRBV3-2) to TRBJ1-1, with 11 bases lining up with TRBD1. The CDR3 has 16 residues. Looked up from germline, CDR1 is LGHDT and CDR2 is YNNKEL (reference sequence). V shed 4 bases, J shed 0 bases, and the junction held 4 bases outside the gene matches. The CDR3 DNA follows: TGTGCCAGCAGCCCAGGGACAGGGGGACTGAACACTGAAGCTTTCTTT. Translating it yields CASSPGTGGLNTEAFF.

This chain joins TRBV5-1 and TRBJ1-1; 10 positions agree with TRBD1. CDR3 length: 17 residues. Germline trimming cut 3 bases from V and 0 bases from J; bases unmatched to any gene: 8. Germline V gives CDR1 SGHRS, CDR2 YFSETQ. CDR3 in amino acids: CASSSDRGDTLNTEAFF. Written as DNA, the CDR3 is TGCGCCAGCAGCTCGGACAGGGGGGACACGCTGAACACTGAAGCTTTCTTT.

This rearrangement joins TRBV6-4 to TRBJ1-5, with 7 bases identical to TRBD1. The V and J ends lost 4 bases and 5 bases, in that order; junction bases with no gene match: 8. CDR1 and CDR2 from the germline V gene are MRHNA and SNTAGT. The CDR3 is made up of 15 amino acids. As DNA, the CDR3 is TGTGCCAGCAGTGGTCACAGGGGCTTGCATCAGCCCCAGCATTTT. It specifies CASSGHRGLHQPQHF.

The chain joins TRBV21-1 to TRBJ1-1. TRBV21-1 has pseudogene status. The length of the CDR3 is 12 residues. The DNA of the CDR3 is TGTGCCAGCAGCCCAGGGAGGCAGAAAGCTTTCTTT. Its translation: CASSPGRQKAFF.

This rearrangement joins TRBV3-1 (or the pseudogene TRBV3-2) to TRBJ1-1; D not resolved. The germline V and J ends were trimmed by 0 bases and 5 bases, with 13 bases remaining between them. This CDR3 has 15 amino acids. In germline, CDR1 is LGHDT, CDR2 YNNKEL (reference sequence). CDR3 in amino acids: CASSQDHGLRTEAFF. The CDR3 nucleotides read TGTGCCAGCAGCCAAGATCACGGGTTGAGGACTGAAGCTTTCTTT.

This chain uses TRBV11-1 with TRBJ1-3; D uncertain. Between the trimmed V and J ends, which lost 0 bases and 2 bases, there was a span of 8 bases. This CDR3 has 15 amino acids. Germline V gene lookup returns CDR1 SGHAT and CDR2 FQDESV (reference sequence). The CDR3 sequence is CASSLAWRAGNTIYF. CDR3 DNA: TGTGCCAGCAGCTTAGCTTGGAGAGCTGGAAACACCATATATTTT. The whole variable domain, remainder taken from reference TRBV11-1 and TRBJ1-3, is EAEVAQSPRYKITEKSQAVAFWCDPISGHATLYWYRQILGQGPELLVQFQDESVVDDSQLPKDRFSAERLKGVDSTLKIQPAELGDSAMYLCASSLAWRAGNTIYFGEGSWLTVV.

The chain has TRBV7-9 and TRBJ1-3; D uncertain. The V end was cut by 1 base, the J end by 0 bases, with 10 bases between. Germline assignment: CDR1 SEHNR and CDR2 FQNEAQ (reference sequence). The CDR3 is made up of 16 amino acids. CDR3: CASSLVAARSGNTIYF. For the CDR3, the DNA is TGTGCCAGCAGCTTAGTGGCGGCCCGCTCTGGAAACACCATATATTTT.

The chain uses TRBV6-5 and TRBJ1-2, with 8 bases aligning to TRBD1. The V gene end was trimmed by 7 bases and the J gene end by 5 bases; junction bases not matched to a gene: 6. This CDR3 contains 13 residues. CDR1 and CDR2 from the germline V gene are MNHEY and SVGAGI. In DNA, the CDR3 is TGTGCCAGCACCCCCAGGGGGCGGTATGGCTACACCTTC. It yields the protein CASTPRGRYGYTF.

This chain links TRBV9 with TRBJ2-5; 15 bases are shared with TRBD2. The CDR3 runs to 16 residues. The V segment lost 3 bases and the J segment 4 bases; nucleotides outside the gene matches: 4. CDR1 SGDLS and CDR2 YYNGEE come from the germline V gene. CDR3: CASSAPGLAGGETQYF. CDR3 nucleotide sequence: TGTGCCAGCAGCGCGCCGGGACTAGCGGGAGGAGAGACCCAGTACTTC.

J is TRBJ2-5 and V is TRBV4-2, with 8 bases lining up with TRBD2. Germline CDR1 and CDR2: LGHNA and YNFKEQ. The CDR3 is 17 residues long. The V gene end was trimmed by 0 bases and the J gene end by 0 bases; junction bases not matched to a gene: 6. CDR3 bases: TGTGCCAGCAGCCAAGATGCGAGCGGGGGTAACCAAGAGACCCAGTACTTC. Translation: CASSQDASGGNQETQYF.

This chain uses TRBV4-3 with TRBJ2-3; 14 nucleotides match TRBD2. CDR1 is LGHNA and CDR2 is YSLEER in the germline V gene. The V and J ends lost 4 bases and 3 bases, in that order; junction bases with no gene match: 3. This CDR3 is 16 amino acids long. The CDR3 sequence is CASSLGLAGGTDTQYF. Written as DNA, the CDR3 is TGCGCCAGCAGCCTCGGACTAGCGGGAGGAACAGATACGCAGTATTTT.

The chain couples TRBV5-1 to TRBJ1-2; D is unclear. The CDR3 loop spans 13 amino acids. V was pared by 6 bases and J by 8 bases, with 17 bases between. The germline V gene has CDR1 SGHRS and CDR2 YFSETQ. Written as DNA, the CDR3 is TGCGCCAGCACCTTAGATCTTGGAGCCGGCTACACCTTC. It encodes CASTLDLGAGYTF.

The V call is TRBV7-9, the J call TRBJ2-7, with no clear D. V shed 4 bases and J shed 1 base, with 14 bases lying between them. Germline V CDR1 and CDR2: SEHNR, FQNEAQ (reference sequence). The CDR3 has 15 amino acids. The CDR3 DNA is TGTGCCAGCAGCTCCTATCGACATCTGTCCTACGAGCAGTACTTC. Translation gives CASSSYRHLSYEQYF.